These T cell receptor beta chains were read from a single sample in a study of preoperative IRX-2 immunotherapy in early breast cancer. Clones were read by immunoSEQ multiplex PCR, and TCRdb kept only the in-frame ones, dropping some. The sample yields around 40,000 clones, roughly 94% seen once. Here the sequenced sample was tumor tissue, taken after IRX-2 immunotherapy. Receptor source: a human donor with breast cancer. CDR3s leave out the opening cysteine and the closing phenylalanine or tryptophan. A D gene is named only where the DNA matches it firmly.

CDR3: ASSRGGLGSPLH; J: TRBJ1-6; D: TRBD1; V: TRBV27
CDR3: ASSNPTTPPNYEQY; J: TRBJ2-7; D: -; V: TRBV5-6
CDR3: ASSPVGGTNEKLF; J: TRBJ1-4; D: -; V: TRBV18
CDR3: ASSPTGTNEKLF; J: TRBJ1-4; D: -; V: TRBV4-1
CDR3: SVRGGDRNTQY; J: TRBJ2-3; D: -; V: TRBV29-1
CDR3: ASSTRDRGNQPQH; J: TRBJ1-5; D: TRBD1; V: TRBV19
CDR3: ASEGGGSNYGYT; J: TRBJ1-2; D: -; V: TRBV6-5
CDR3: ASSLVVSEQY; J: TRBJ2-7; D: -; V: TRBV27
CDR3: ASSEYSPAPKRGEQF; J: TRBJ2-1; D: TRBD2; V: TRBV25-1
CDR3: AIRLPGNQPQH; J: TRBJ1-5; D: -; V: TRBV28
CDR3: ASSLAGTVQETQY; J: TRBJ2-5; D: TRBD1; V: TRBV5-1
CDR3: ASSWTASNQPQH; J: TRBJ1-5; D: -; V: TRBV6-6
CDR3: ASSYSNGDNEQY; J: TRBJ2-7; D: -; V: TRBV6-5
CDR3: ASSPSGGTGKKNYGYT; J: TRBJ1-2; D: TRBD1; V: TRBV4-1
CDR3: SVRLAGGYNEQF; J: TRBJ2-1; D: TRBD2; V: TRBV29-1
CDR3: ASSTGGTGTQYHGYT; J: TRBJ1-2; D: TRBD1; V: TRBV7-8
CDR3: ASSDPGGRIETQY; J: TRBJ2-5; D: TRBD1; V: TRBV6-1
CDR3: ASSYSYGRGAETQY; J: TRBJ2-5; D: TRBD2; V: TRBV6-5
CDR3: SVEARGDSYEQY; J: -; D: -; V: TRBV29-1
CDR3: ASSQDPTGAITDTQY; J: TRBJ2-3; D: TRBD1; V: TRBV4-3
CDR3: ASSQDSRNEQY; J: TRBJ2-7; D: -; V: TRBV4-3
CDR3: ASSYWSSGSDEQF; J: TRBJ2-1; D: TRBD2; V: TRBV6-5